This T cell receptor beta chain stems from a study of CD8+CD57+ T cells in acquired aplastic anemia. Overall study: Average DNA yield from sorted CD4+ and CD8+ cells was about 3.2 ug. Average CD4+ read depth in healthy donors was around 9.9 million reads. Notes on the study in general: With respect to CD8+ Simpson's diversity, patients and controls did not differ significantly.

Profiling of TCR beta VDJ combinations and CDR3 sequences used genomic DNA as template. TCRdb re-called the reads with MiXCR, one entry per CDR3 protein. The table records roughly 61,000 distinct CDR3 sequences, around 55% of them present only once. This clonotype came up many times. Its target is not known. The germline V gene encodes CDR1 SEHNR and CDR2 FQNEAQ (reference sequence). The V gene lost 5 bases and the J gene lost 5 bases, with 18 bases spanning the gap. This CDR3 contains 15 residues. Sequencing used sorted CD4+, CD8+, or CD8+CD57+ T cells (not recorded which) from PBMCs. This sequence joins TRBV7-9 and TRBJ1-2; D might be TRBD1 (5 bases). The TCR originated in a human donor in good health, serving as a control. The CDR3 reads CASSPIGGEGYGYTF. In nucleotides, the CDR3 is TGTGCCAGCAGCCCCATCGGGGGGGAAGGTTATGGCTACACCTTC.